The 21 T cell receptor beta chains below all came from one sample that was sequenced in a study of cytomegalovirus exposure and HLA in healthy donors. Vbeta (60) and Jbeta (13) primers were used in the PCR. Sequenced by immunoSEQ multiplex PCR; TCRdb stores in-frame clones only, minus some. This table has almost 200,000 clones, about four fifths appearing once. Sequencing was carried out using PBMCs. Receptors originate from a male donor in good health and CMV-seropositive.

The rearrangement uses TRBV7-2 and TRBJ2-5; 7 bases are a match to TRBD1. The J call may not be correct, given that the DNA end is closer to TRBJ2-7. The V gene's germline CDR1 is SGHTA and CDR2 FQGNSA. The CDR3 sequence is 15 residues long. The CDR3 DNA reads as TGTGCCAGCAGCCCCTCGACAGGGCGGTGGACCGAGCAGTACTTC. As protein: CASSPSTGRWTEQYF.

This chain joins TRBV9 and TRBJ1-4; TRBD1 aligns across 8 bases. The CDR3 has 17 amino acids. Losses at the gene ends were 2 bases for V and 6 bases for J; bases not matched to a gene: 12. In germline, CDR1 is SGDLS, CDR2 YYNGEE. CDR3 amino acids: CASSVVQGGPYDEKLFF. CDR3 coding DNA: TGTGCCAGCAGCGTGGTACAGGGGGGCCCCTACGATGAAAAACTGTTTTTT.

The V and J genes are TRBV4-3 and TRBJ2-1; possible D gene TRBD1, 5 bases. The germline CDR1 and CDR2 sequences are LGHNA and YSLEER. Trimming pared 0 bases from V and 9 bases from J, leaving 9 bases between. The CDR3 runs 13 residues. Written as DNA, the CDR3 is TGCGCCAGCAGCCAAGATCCCCAGGGTGAGCAGTTCTTC. Its protein is CASSQDPQGEQFF.

The rearrangement links TRBV28 to TRBJ2-2; maybe TRBD1 (5 bases). CDR3 size: 13 residues. Germline V lookup: CDR1 MDHEN, CDR2 SYDVKM. V was cut by 10 bases and J by 8 bases, with 17 bases left in between. DNA for the CDR3: TGTGCCAACCGGGCAGGGTATGATGGGGAGCTGTTTTTT. Amino acids: CANRAGYDGELFF.

V gene TRBV6-5 combines with J gene TRBJ2-5, with 13 positions matching TRBD2. V shed 9 bases and J 5 bases; nucleotides not matched to a gene: 9. The length of the CDR3 is 15 residues. Germline V gene lookup returns CDR1 MNHEY and CDR2 SVGAGI. CDR3: CASSGTSGTRETQYF. DNA for the CDR3: TGTGCCAGTTCGGGGACTAGCGGGACAAGGGAGACCCAGTACTTC.

The CDR3 bases are TGTGCCAGCAGCGAGCGGGGGGGCCCTCAAGAGACCCAGTACTTC. Its translation: CASSERGGPQETQYF. The chain uses TRBV7-3 and TRBJ2-5; TRBD2 matches 10 bases. CDR1 is SGHTA, CDR2 FQGTGA, per germline. CDR3 size: 15 residues. The V and J ends lost 5 bases and 2 bases, in that order; junction bases with no gene match: 5.

The V call is TRBV15, the J call TRBJ2-5; 14 bases line up with TRBD2. The trim removed 5 bases at V and 2 bases at J, leaving 1 base unmatched. The CDR3 length is 15 residues. The germline gives CDR1 LNHNV, CDR2 YYDKDF (reference sequence). CDR3 loop: CATSGTSGGQETQYF. Here the CDR3 DNA reads TGTGCCACCAGCGGGACTAGCGGGGGACAAGAGACCCAGTACTTC.

The rearrangement links TRBV18 to TRBJ1-1, with TRBD1 as a possible D gene (5 bases). Germline loops: CDR1 KGHSH, CDR2 LQKENI. This CDR3 comprises 13 residues. V was trimmed by 3 bases and J by 2 bases, leaving 7 bases between them. DNA for the CDR3: TGTGCCAGCTCACCGACAGTAAACACTGAAGCTTTCTTT. It specifies CASSPTVNTEAFF.

V and J are TRBV7-2 and TRBJ2-5; 12 bases align to TRBD2. Germline V gene data show CDR1 as SGHTA and CDR2 as FQGNSA. The length of the CDR3 is 16 residues. Trimming took 1 base from V and 5 from J; bases not matched to a gene: 5. Written as DNA, the CDR3 is TGTGCCAGCAGCTTAGGTCTAGCGGGGGGGAGGGAGACCCAGTACTTC. It encodes CASSLGLAGGRETQYF.

The chain joins TRBV4-2 to TRBJ2-7; possible D gene TRBD2, 5 bases. The CDR3 length is 15 residues. Trimming stripped 0 bases from V and 5 bases from J, with 14 bases between. Germline loops: CDR1 LGHNA, CDR2 YNFKEQ. CDR3 in DNA: TGTGCCAGCAGCCAAGACGCCGCGGAGGAGGACGAGCAGTACTTC. Translated: CASSQDAAEEDEQYF.

The chain carries TRBV5-1 and TRBJ2-3, with 7 bases lining up with TRBD1. Trimming took 0 bases from V and 5 from J; bases not matched to a gene: 12. The CDR3 totals 17 residues. Germline V lookup: CDR1 SGHRS, CDR2 YFSETQ. CDR3 DNA sequence: TGCGCCAGCAGCTTGGCCGTAGGGGGCGCGGTGAGAGATACGCAGTATTTT. It codes for CASSLAVGGAVRDTQYF.

The gene calls are TRBV11-2 and TRBJ1-4; weak D call: TRBD1 (6 bases). Between the trimmed V and J ends, which lost 5 bases and 8 bases, there was a span of 15 bases. CDR3 length equals 14 residues. Looked up from germline, CDR1 is SGHAT and CDR2 is FQNNGV. CDR3 protein: CASSLQGKVEKLFF. As DNA, the CDR3 is TGTGCCAGCAGCCTACAGGGTAAAGTCGAAAAACTGTTTTTT.

Turning to this clone: One end of the junction does not line up with germline, which may come from a read error. The chain couples TRBV7-9 to TRBJ2-7; D is perhaps TRBD1 (5 bases). CDR1 is SEHNR and CDR2 is FQNEAQ in the germline V gene (reference sequence). The CDR3 contains 14 residues. The chain's CDR3 is CSSSVDIISYEQYF. CDR3 sequence (DNA): TGTTCCAGCAGCGTGGACATAATCTCCTACGAGCAGTACTTC.

The V call is TRBV9, the J call TRBJ2-5, with D maybe TRBD1 (5 bases). Germline V CDR1 and CDR2: SGDLS, YYNGEE. The germline V and J ends were trimmed by 0 bases and 5 bases, with 8 bases remaining between them. This CDR3 has 13 amino acids. The CDR3 sequence is CASSVDRSETQYF. CDR3 in DNA: TGTGCCAGCAGCGTAGACAGGAGCGAGACCCAGTACTTC.

The rearrangement joins TRBV6-5 to TRBJ2-3, with TRBD2 identical over 9 bases. V lost 3 bases, J lost 2 bases, and 6 bases stayed unmatched. CDR3 length equals 16 residues. The germline CDR1 and CDR2 sequences are MNHEY and SVGAGI. The CDR3 DNA reads as TGTGCCAGCAGTTATCTGAGACTAGCGGCCACAGATACGCAGTATTTT. Translating gives CASSYLRLAATDTQYF.

The J gene is TRBJ1-5, the V gene TRBV2; 7 bases are shared with TRBD1. Germline V CDR1 and CDR2: SNHLY, FYNNEI. With V trimmed by 5 bases and J by 3 bases, 7 bases remained unmatched. The CDR3 runs 15 residues. This CDR3 reads CASSLNRGVNQPQHF. In DNA, the CDR3 is TGTGCCAGCAGTTTAAACAGGGGTGTCAATCAGCCCCAGCATTTT.

This clone is a singleton in its sample. The chain carries TRBV25-1 and TRBJ2-1; TRBD2 agrees at 9 bases. Germline lookup yields CDR1 MGHDK and CDR2 SYGVNS. V lost 3 bases, J lost 7 bases, and 7 bases stayed unmatched. This CDR3 region has 15 residues. CDR3 in amino acids: CASSDSGSRANEQFF. The CDR3 region has the DNA TGTGCCAGCAGTGATAGCGGGAGCCGGGCAAATGAGCAGTTCTTC.

The rearrangement links TRBV9 to TRBJ2-7; no clear D gene. The CDR3 sequence is 12 residues long. The germline gives CDR1 SGDLS, CDR2 YYNGEE. V was pared by 4 bases and J by 5 bases, with 10 bases between. CDR3 DNA: TGTGCCAGCAGCCCCTCCGGAGACGAGCAGTACTTC. This sequence encodes CASSPSGDEQYF.

This chain uses TRBV21-1 with TRBJ1-6. TRBV21-1 is described as a pseudogene. The CDR3 length is 17 residues. CDR3 amino acids: CASSKPEEGKEDSPLHF. DNA for the CDR3: TGTGCCAGCAGCAAACCCGAAGAGGGAAAGGAGGATTCACCCCTCCACTTT.

This rearrangement joins TRBV5-6 to TRBJ2-7; D is unresolved. V was cut by 0 bases and J by 2 bases, with 6 bases left in between. The CDR3 extends over 13 amino acids. Germline CDR1 and CDR2: SGHDT and YYEEEE. The CDR3 DNA reads TGTGCCAGCAGCTTGGTGGGCACCTACGAGCAGTACTTC. Protein sequence: CASSLVGTYEQYF.

The CDR3 region has the DNA TGTGCCAGCAGCTTAGTCCAGGCATACTATGGCTACACCTTC. The encoded protein is CASSLVQAYYGYTF. The chain has TRBV7-2 and TRBJ1-2; the D is unclear. CDR1 SGHTA and CDR2 FQGNSA come from the germline V gene. The CDR3 spans 14 residues. V was pared by 1 base and J by 3 bases, with 9 bases between.